This T cell receptor (beta chain) was profiled in a study of CD8+ T cells in alopecia areata. It was cDNA, reverse transcribed from extracted RNA, that served as the sequencing template. The assay was immunoSEQ multiplex PCR, and TCRdb's table has in-frame clones only and misses some. The table has around 110,000 clones, around 53% seen once. Regarding treatment: oral pan-JAK inhibitor, 5-10 mg twice daily. The junction had 9 bases not matched to a gene; V was cut back by 4 bases and J by 5 bases. The CDR3 covers 17 residues. Germline values: CDR1 SGHDT, CDR2 YYEEEE. The clonotype comes from a human donor with alopecia areata. The sequenced sample was CD8+ T cells sorted from blood, obtained at week 24, from a patient treated with tofacitinib. V gene TRBV5-6 combines with J gene TRBJ2-1; 13 positions match TRBD2. The DNA for the CDR3 is TGTGCCAGCAGCCCGACTAGCGGGGGGCCCCCGGACAATGAGCAGTTCTTC. Its translation: CASSPTSGGPPDNEQFF. Variable domain in full (rest from reference TRBV5-6 and TRBJ2-1): DAGVTQSPTHLIKTRGQQVTLRCSPKSGHDTVSWYQQALGQGPQFIFQYYEEEERQRGNFPDRFSGHQFPNYSSELNVNALLLGDSALYLCASSPTSGGPPDNEQFFGPGTRLTVL.